Following are 13 T cell receptor beta chains from one sample sequenced in a study of cytomegalovirus exposure and HLA in healthy donors. This PCR relied on a set of 60 Vbeta primers and 13 Jbeta primers. Using immunoSEQ multiplex PCR, the repertoire was profiled, and TCRdb retains in-frame clones only, with some absent. The table records about 170,000 clones, over 65% of them present only once. The sequenced sample consisted of PBMCs. Every receptor here comes from a female donor in good health and CMV-seronegative.

CDR3 sequence reads: CASSHGGYSYNEQFF. CDR3 sequence (DNA): TGTGCCAGCTCCCACGGGGGGTACTCCTACAATGAGCAGTTCTTC. The chain links TRBV18 to TRBJ2-1; 7 bases are a match to TRBD2. Germline CDR1 is KGHSH and CDR2 is LQKENI. The CDR3 covers 15 residues. Trimming at V came to 6 bases and at J to 0 bases, leaving 5 bases not matched to a gene.

This clone was counted a single time. V is TRBV6-5 and J is TRBJ2-7, with 8 positions matching TRBD1. V lost 0 bases, J lost 2 bases, and 6 bases stayed unmatched. Germline V gives CDR1 MNHEY, CDR2 SVGAGI. The length of the CDR3 is 16 residues. The CDR3 region is CASSYSAGQETYEQYF. CDR3 sequence (DNA): TGTGCCAGCAGTTACTCGGCGGGACAGGAGACCTACGAGCAGTACTTC.

This chain uses TRBV18 with TRBJ2-7; D perhaps matches TRBD2 (5 bases). Trimming cost V 2 bases and J 2 bases, with 13 bases left between them. Per germline, CDR1 KGHSH and CDR2 LQKENI. The CDR3 consists of 15 residues. The CDR3 sequence is CASSPGQEGPYEQYF. CDR3 nucleotide sequence: TGTGCCAGCTCACCAGGGCAAGAGGGTCCCTACGAGCAGTACTTC. The full variable domain, its missing parts supplied by reference TRBV18 and TRBJ2-7, is NAGVMQNPRHLVRRRGQEARLRCSPMKGHSHVYWYRQLPEEGLKFMVYLQKENIIDESGMPKERFSAEFPKEGPSILRIQQVVRGDSAAYFCASSPGQEGPYEQYFGPGTRLTVT.

This clone has a handful of counts. In nucleotides, the CDR3 is TGCGCCAGCAGCTCGGTCATATCACCAAACCGGGACAGTAACTACGAGCAGTACTTC. Encoded protein: CASSSVISPNRDSNYEQYF. The chain recombines TRBV5-1 with TRBJ2-7, with 7 positions matching TRBD1. Trimming removed 3 bases from V and 3 bases from J; junction bases left unmatched: 21. This CDR3 is 19 amino acids long. Germline values: CDR1 SGHRS, CDR2 YFSETQ.

The chain combines TRBV1 with TRBJ1-6; the table calls TRBD1, which could not be checked here. TRBV1 is termed a pseudogene. CDR3 size: 16 residues. The CDR3 loop reads CTSSQGDREYNSPLHF. The CDR3 DNA reads as TGCACCAGCAGCCAAGGGGACAGGGAATATAATTCACCCCTCCACTTT.

Concerning this clone: The germline gene is not matched at one end of the junction; a read error may be the cause. The chain couples TRBV29-1 to TRBJ2-7, with 9 bases identical to TRBD2. This CDR3 spans 13 amino acids. CDR1 SQVTM and CDR2 ANQGSEA come from the germline V gene. CDR3 sequence: CSLERGAPYEQYF. CDR3 coding DNA: TGCAGCCTTGAGCGGGGGGCCCCCTACGAGCAGTACTTC.

V usage is TRBV21-1 and J usage is TRBJ1-5; TRBD1, the table's D call, lacks a check against the DNA. TRBV21-1 represents a pseudogene. CDR3 size: 17 residues. The CDR3 coding sequence is TGTGCCAGCAGCCCGCAAGCTGACAGGGTCTTCAATCAGCCCCAGCATTTT. Protein product: CASSPQADRVFNQPQHF.

The CDR3 bases are TGTGCCAGCAGCGTAGCTAGTCCTGGCCACGAGCAGTACTTC. As protein: CASSVASPGHEQYF. The chain is built from TRBV9 and TRBJ2-7, with no clear D. This CDR3 is 14 amino acids long. Germline CDR1 reads SGDLS; CDR2 reads YYNGEE. With 0 bases removed from V and 5 bases from J, the gap between germline ends came to 12 bases.

The DNA for the CDR3 is TGTGCCAGCAGTTACTTAGCAGCCCGATCAGATACGCAGTATTTT. Protein product: CASSYLAARSDTQYF. The rearrangement uses TRBV6-5 and TRBJ2-3; D is undetermined. The CDR3 covers 15 residues. The V end was cut by 1 base, the J end by 4 bases, with 12 bases between. Germline values: CDR1 MNHEY, CDR2 SVGAGI.

The chain couples TRBV7-9 to TRBJ2-7; D is uncertain. V was pared by 5 bases and J by 3 bases, with 14 bases between. The CDR3 loop spans 14 amino acids. CDR1 SEHNR and CDR2 FQNEAQ come from the germline V gene (reference sequence). DNA for the CDR3: TGTGCCAGCAGCCGTGAAGCCCCGTACTACGAGCAGTACTTC. Protein sequence: CASSREAPYYEQYF. The entire variable domain, with the rest obtained from reference TRBV7-9 and TRBJ2-7, is as follows: DTGVSQNPRHKITKRGQNVTFRCDPISEHNRLYWYRQTLGQGPEFLTYFQNEAQLEKSRLLSDRFSAERPKGSFSTLEIQRTEQGDSAMYLCASSREAPYYEQYFGPGTRLTVT.

This clone was found once. V usage is TRBV10-3 and J usage is TRBJ2-4, with 7 bases that match TRBD2. Germline V CDR1 and CDR2: ENHRY, SYGVKD. CDR3 length: 16 residues. Trimming at V came to 3 bases and at J to 11 bases, leaving 16 bases not matched to a gene. The CDR3 region is CAISEGSGVLGGVQYF. The CDR3 nucleotides read TGTGCCATCAGTGAAGGGTCGGGTGTTTTGGGGGGGGTTCAGTACTTC.

This clone was counted once. The chain combines TRBV5-1 with TRBJ2-7; 11 bases match TRBD2. This CDR3 is 16 amino acids long. Germline trimming cut 0 bases from V and 5 bases from J; bases unmatched to any gene: 7. The V gene's germline CDR1 is SGHRS and CDR2 YFSETQ. The CDR3 DNA follows: TGCGCCAGCAGCTTGGTAGCGGGGGGGCCTGTCCACGAGCAGTACTTC. This translates into CASSLVAGGPVHEQYF.

The sample holds one count of this clone. The chain joins TRBV4-2 to TRBJ2-7; the match to TRBD2 covers 9 bases. CDR1 is LGHNA, CDR2 YNFKEQ, per germline. The trim removed 0 bases at V and 1 base at J, leaving 7 bases unmatched. This CDR3 has 17 residues. CDR3 DNA: TGTGCCAGCAGCCAAGAGGGCGGGAGGGTTGGTTCCTACGAGCAGTACTTC. Translated: CASSQEGGRVGSYEQYF.